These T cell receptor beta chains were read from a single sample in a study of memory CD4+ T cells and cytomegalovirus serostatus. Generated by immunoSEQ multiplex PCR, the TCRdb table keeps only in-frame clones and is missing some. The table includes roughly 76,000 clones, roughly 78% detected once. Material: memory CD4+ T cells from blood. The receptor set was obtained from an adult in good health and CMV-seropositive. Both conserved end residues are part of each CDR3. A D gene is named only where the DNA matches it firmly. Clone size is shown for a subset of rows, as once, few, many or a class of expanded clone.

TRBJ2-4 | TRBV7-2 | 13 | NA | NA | CASSLSAGDIQYF | TGTGCCAGCAGCTTGTCAGCCGGGGACATTCAGTACTTC
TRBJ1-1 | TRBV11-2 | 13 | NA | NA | CASSPGRNTEAFF | TGTGCCAGCAGCCCTGGACGGAACACTGAAGCTTTCTTT
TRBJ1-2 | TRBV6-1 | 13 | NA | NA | CASSEREAYGYTF | TGTGCCAGCAGTGAGCGGGAGGCCTATGGCTACACCTTC
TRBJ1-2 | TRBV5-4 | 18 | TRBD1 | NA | CASSLGPSGTGDPSGYTF | TGTGCCAGCAGCTTGGGTCCGAGTGGGACAGGCGACCCCTCTGGCTACACCTTC
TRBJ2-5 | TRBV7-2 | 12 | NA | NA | CASSPERETQYF | TGTGCCAGCAGCCCGGAGAGAGAGACCCAGTACTTC
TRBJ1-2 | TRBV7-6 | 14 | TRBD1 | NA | CASSPRTGRGGYTF | TGTGCCAGCAGCCCACGGACAGGGAGGGGTGGCTACACCTTC
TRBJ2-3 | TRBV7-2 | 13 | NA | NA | CASSPQGGDTQYF | TGTGCCAGCAGCCCCCAGGGTGGAGATACGCAGTATTTT
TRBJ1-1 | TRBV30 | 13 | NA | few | CAWSVSSSLGAFF | TGTGCCTGGAGTGTATCGTCGAGCCTGGGAGCTTTCTTT
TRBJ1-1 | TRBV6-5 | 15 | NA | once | CASAGHNSPHTEAFF | TGTGCCAGTGCGGGGCACAACTCTCCTCACACTGAAGCTTTCTTT
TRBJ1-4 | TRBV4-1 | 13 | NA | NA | CASSQVRTEKLFF | TGCGCCAGCAGCCAAGTCAGGACTGAAAAACTGTTTTTT
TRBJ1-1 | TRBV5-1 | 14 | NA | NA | CASSYRQMNTEAFF | TGCGCCAGCAGCTACCGACAGATGAACACTGAAGCTTTCTTT
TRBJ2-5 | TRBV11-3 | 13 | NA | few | CASSFPPQETQYF | TGTGCCAGCAGCTTCCCACCTCAAGAGACCCAGTACTTC
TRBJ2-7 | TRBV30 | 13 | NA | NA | CAWSGTGLYEQYF | TGTGCCTGGAGTGGGACGGGCCTGTACGAGCAGTACTTC
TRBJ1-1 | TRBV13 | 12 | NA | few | CASSSTGSEAFF | TGTGCCAGCAGCTCAACAGGTTCTGAAGCTTTCTTT
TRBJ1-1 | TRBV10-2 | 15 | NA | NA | CASSEPAGGHTEAFF | TGCGCCAGCAGTGAGCCCGCCGGGGGACACACTGAAGCTTTCTTT
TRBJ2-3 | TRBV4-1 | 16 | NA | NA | CASSHAAGGQADTQYF | TGCGCCAGCAGCCATGCCGCCGGGGGGCAGGCAGATACGCAGTATTTT
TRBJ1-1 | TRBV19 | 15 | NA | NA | CASSKGGIGNTEAFF | TGTGCCAGTAGCAAAGGGGGAATAGGCAACACTGAAGCTTTCTTT